The clone carrying this T cell receptor beta chain showed up just once. After removal of 8 bases from V and 4 bases from J, the junction contained 5 bases not matched to a gene. CDR3 length: 14 residues. Germline CDR1 is LNHNV and CDR2 is YYDKDF (reference sequence). The sample comes from a study of OX40 agonist ivuxolimab in advanced cancers. The timepoints at which blood was sampled were baseline, cycle 4 day 1, and cycle 7 day 1. Clones were sequenced by immunoSEQ multiplex PCR, and TCRdb holds only the in-frame ones, with some missing. The data show 69,000 or so clones, with approximately 88% seen just once and around 0.56% held by the top ten.

J is TRBJ2-1 and V is TRBV15, with 10 bases matching TRBD1. This sample comprised CD4+ or CD8+ T cells sorted from blood, obtained in a trial of the OX40 agonist ivuxolimab. The source is an adult with an advanced solid tumor such as melanoma, head and neck, liver or kidney cancer. The CDR3 here is CATVGTGEYNEQFF. The DNA for the CDR3 is TGTGCCACCGTCGGGACAGGGGAATACAATGAGCAGTTCTTC.